There are many counts of the clone carrying this T cell receptor beta chain. Its specificity is unknown. These data belong to a study of blood T cells in healthy people across ages. Study as a whole: Template-switching capture recovered about one barcoded beta molecule per two T cells.

It was with a sample-barcoded 5' primer and a J-beta primer mix that a second PCR of about 6 to 12 cycles was run. Each cDNA molecule carried a tag from a template-switch adaptor that contained 12 random nucleotides. TCRdb reprocessed the 5' RACE reads with MiXCR, giving one entry per CDR3 protein. The table has hundreds of thousands of distinct CDR3 sequences, under 25% seen once. Per germline, CDR1 SGDLS and CDR2 YYNGEE. The CDR3 is 15 amino acids. V lost 5 bases, J lost 7 bases, and 12 bases stayed unmatched. Findings and caveats of the study: Unsorted PBMC material precluded a definitive naive versus antigen-experienced comparison.

The J gene is TRBJ2-7, the V gene TRBV9; 10 nucleotides line up with TRBD1. The sequenced material came from blood. This receptor was identified in a man between 65 and 85 years old in good health. The CDR3 reads CASSRRTGGFREQYF. CDR3 sequence (DNA): TGTGCCAGCAGTCGAAGGACAGGGGGATTTCGGGAGCAGTACTTC.